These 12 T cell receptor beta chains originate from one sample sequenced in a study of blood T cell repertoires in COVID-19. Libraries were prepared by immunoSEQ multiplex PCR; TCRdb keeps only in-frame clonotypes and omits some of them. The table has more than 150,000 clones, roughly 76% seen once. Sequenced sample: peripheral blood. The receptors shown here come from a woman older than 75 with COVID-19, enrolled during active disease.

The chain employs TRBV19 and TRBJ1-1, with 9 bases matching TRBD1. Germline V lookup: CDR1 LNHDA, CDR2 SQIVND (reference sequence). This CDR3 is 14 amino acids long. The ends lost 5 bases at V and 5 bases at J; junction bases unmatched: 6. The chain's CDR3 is CASSLQGARTEAFF. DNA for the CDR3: TGTGCCAGTAGTTTACAGGGGGCCAGAACTGAAGCTTTCTTT. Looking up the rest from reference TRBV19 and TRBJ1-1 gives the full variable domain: DGGITQSPKYLFRKEGQNVTLSCEQNLNHDAMYWYRQDPGQGLRLIYYSQIVNDFQKGDIAEGYSVSREKKESFPLTVTSAQKNPTAFYLCASSLQGARTEAFFGQGTRLTVV.

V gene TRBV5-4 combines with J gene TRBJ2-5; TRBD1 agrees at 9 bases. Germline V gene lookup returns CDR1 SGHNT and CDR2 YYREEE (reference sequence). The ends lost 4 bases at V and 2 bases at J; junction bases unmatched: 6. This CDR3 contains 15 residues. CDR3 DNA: TGTGCCAGCAGCGCCCAGACAGGGGGGCAAGAGACCCAGTACTTC. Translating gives CASSAQTGGQETQYF.

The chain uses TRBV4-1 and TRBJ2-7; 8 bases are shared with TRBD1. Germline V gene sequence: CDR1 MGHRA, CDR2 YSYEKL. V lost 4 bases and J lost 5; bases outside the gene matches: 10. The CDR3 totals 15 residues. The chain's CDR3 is CASSRGQGPIDEQYF. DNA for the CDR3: TGCGCCAGCAGCCGCGGACAGGGTCCCATCGACGAGCAGTACTTC.

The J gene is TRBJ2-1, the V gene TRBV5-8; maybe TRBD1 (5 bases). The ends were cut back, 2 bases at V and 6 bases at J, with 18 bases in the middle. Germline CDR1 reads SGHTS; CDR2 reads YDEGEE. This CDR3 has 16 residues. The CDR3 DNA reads TGTGCCAGCAGCTTAATGCAGGGCTCGCACTTCAATGAGCAGTTCTTC. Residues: CASSLMQGSHFNEQFF.

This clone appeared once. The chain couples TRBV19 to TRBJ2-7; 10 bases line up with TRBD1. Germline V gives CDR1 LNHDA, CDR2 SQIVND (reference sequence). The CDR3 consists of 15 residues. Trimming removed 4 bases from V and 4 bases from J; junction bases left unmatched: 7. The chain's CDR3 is CASSTRDRGRYEQYF. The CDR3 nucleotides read TGTGCCAGTAGTACTAGGGACAGGGGTAGGTACGAGCAGTACTTC.

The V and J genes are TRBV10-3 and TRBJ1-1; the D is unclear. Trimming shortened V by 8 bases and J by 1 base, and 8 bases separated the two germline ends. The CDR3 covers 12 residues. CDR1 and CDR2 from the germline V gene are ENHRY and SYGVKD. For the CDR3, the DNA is TGTGCCATCCGAGCCGGGAACACTGAAGCTTTCTTT. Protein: CAIRAGNTEAFF.

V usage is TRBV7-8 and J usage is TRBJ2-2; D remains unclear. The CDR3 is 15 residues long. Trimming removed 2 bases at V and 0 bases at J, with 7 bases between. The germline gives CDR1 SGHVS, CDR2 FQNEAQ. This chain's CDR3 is CASSLLRSNTGELFF. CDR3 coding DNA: TGTGCCAGCAGCTTATTACGGTCGAACACCGGGGAGCTGTTTTTT. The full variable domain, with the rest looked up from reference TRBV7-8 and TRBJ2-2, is GAGVSQSPRYKVAKRGQDVALRCDPISGHVSLFWYQQALGQGPEFLTYFQNEAQLDKSGLPSDRFFAERPEGSVSTLKIQRTQQEDSAVYLCASSLLRSNTGELFFGEGSRLTVL.

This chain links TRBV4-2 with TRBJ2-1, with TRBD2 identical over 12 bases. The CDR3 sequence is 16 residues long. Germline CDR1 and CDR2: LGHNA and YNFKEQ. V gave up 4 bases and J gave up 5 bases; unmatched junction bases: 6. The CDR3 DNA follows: TGTGCCAGCAGCCGACAACTAGCGGGAGGTGACAATGAGCAGTTCTTC. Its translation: CASSRQLAGGDNEQFF.

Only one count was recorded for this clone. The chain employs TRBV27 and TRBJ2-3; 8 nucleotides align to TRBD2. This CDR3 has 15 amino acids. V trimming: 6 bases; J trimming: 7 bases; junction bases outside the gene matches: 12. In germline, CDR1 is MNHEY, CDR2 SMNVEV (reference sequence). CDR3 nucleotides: TGTGCCAGCAGGCTCAAGAGCGGGAGCGGATATACGCAGTATTTT. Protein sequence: CASRLKSGSGYTQYF.

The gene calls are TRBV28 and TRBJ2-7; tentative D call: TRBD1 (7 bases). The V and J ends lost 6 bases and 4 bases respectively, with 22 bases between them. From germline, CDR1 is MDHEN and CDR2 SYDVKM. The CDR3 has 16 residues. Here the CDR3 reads CASSAQGGPKEYEQYF. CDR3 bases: TGTGCCAGCAGCGCCCAGGGGGGACCAAAGGAATACGAGCAGTACTTC.

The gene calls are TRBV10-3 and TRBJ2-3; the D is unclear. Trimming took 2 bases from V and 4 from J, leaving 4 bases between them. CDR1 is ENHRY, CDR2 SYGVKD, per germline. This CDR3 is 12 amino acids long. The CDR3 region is CAISENSDTQYF. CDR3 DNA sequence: TGTGCCATCAGTGAGAACTCAGATACGCAGTATTTT.

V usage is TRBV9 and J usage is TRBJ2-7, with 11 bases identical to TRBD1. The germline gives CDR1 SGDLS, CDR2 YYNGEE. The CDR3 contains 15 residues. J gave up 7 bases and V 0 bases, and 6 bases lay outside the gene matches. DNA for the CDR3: TGTGCCAGCAGCGTAGGCGGGACAGGGGGTGGAGAGCAGTACTTC. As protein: CASSVGGTGGGEQYF.